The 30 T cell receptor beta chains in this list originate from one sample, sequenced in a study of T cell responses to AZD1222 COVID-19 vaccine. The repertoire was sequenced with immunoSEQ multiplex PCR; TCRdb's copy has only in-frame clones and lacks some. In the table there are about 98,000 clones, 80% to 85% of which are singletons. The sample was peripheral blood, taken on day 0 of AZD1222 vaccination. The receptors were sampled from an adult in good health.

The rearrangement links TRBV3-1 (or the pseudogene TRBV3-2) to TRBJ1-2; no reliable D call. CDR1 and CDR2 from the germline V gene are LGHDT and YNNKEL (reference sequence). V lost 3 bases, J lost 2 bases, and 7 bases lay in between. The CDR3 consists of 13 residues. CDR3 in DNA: TGTGCCAGCAGCCAGGGGATCAACTATGGCTACACCTTC. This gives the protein CASSQGINYGYTF.

CDR3 protein: CAISPSDQPQHF. The CDR3 nucleotides read TGTGCCATCAGCCCTTCCGATCAGCCCCAGCATTTT. The chain couples TRBV10-3 to TRBJ1-5, with D hard to call. V lost 6 bases, J lost 5 bases, and 8 bases lay in between. The CDR3 extends over 12 amino acids. Per germline, CDR1 ENHRY and CDR2 SYGVKD.

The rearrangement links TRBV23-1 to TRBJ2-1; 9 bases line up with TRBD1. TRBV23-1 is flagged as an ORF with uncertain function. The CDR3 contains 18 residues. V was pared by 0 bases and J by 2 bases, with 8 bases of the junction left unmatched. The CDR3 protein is CASSQSLTDRGPYNEQFF. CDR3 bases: TGCGCCAGCAGTCAATCTCTCACGGACAGGGGTCCCTACAATGAGCAGTTCTTC.

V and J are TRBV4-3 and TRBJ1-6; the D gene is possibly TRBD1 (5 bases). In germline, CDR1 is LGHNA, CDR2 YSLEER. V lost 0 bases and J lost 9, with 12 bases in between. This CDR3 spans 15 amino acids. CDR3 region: CASSQEGPRVSPLHF. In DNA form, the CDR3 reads TGCGCCAGCAGCCAAGAGGGGCCCAGGGTTTCACCCCTCCACTTT.

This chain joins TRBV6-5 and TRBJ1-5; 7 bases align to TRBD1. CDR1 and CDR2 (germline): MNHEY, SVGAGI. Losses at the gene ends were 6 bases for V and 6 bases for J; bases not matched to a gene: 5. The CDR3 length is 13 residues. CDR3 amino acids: CASRRQGGQPQHF. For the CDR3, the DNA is TGTGCCAGCAGGAGACAGGGAGGTCAGCCCCAGCATTTT.

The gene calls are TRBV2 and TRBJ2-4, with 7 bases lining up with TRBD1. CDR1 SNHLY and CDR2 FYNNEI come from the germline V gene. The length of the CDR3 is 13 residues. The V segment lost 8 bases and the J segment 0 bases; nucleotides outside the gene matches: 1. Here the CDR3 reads CASEGAAKNIQYF. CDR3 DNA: TGTGCCAGCGAGGGGGCAGCCAAAAACATTCAGTACTTC.

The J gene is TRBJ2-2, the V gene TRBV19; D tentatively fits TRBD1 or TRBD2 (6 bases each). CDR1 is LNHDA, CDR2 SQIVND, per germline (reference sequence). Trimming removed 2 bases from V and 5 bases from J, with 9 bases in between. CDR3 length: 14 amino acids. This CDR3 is CASSIQGRTGELFF. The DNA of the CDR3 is TGTGCCAGTAGTATACAGGGGAGGACCGGGGAGCTGTTTTTT.

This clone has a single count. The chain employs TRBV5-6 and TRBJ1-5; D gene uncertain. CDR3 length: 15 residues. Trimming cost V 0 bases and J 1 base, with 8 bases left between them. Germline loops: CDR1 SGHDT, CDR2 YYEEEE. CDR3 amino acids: CASSLGGRSNQPQHF. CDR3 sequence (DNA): TGTGCCAGCAGCTTGGGAGGGAGAAGCAATCAGCCCCAGCATTTT.

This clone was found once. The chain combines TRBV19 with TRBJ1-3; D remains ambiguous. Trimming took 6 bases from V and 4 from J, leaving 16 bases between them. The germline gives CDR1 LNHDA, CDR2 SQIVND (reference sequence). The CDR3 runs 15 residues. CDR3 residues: CASRGGIFLGNTIYF. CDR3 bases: TGTGCCAGTAGAGGAGGTATCTTCTTGGGAAACACCATATATTTT. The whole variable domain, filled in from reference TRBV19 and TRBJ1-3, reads DGGITQSPKYLFRKEGQNVTLSCEQNLNHDAMYWYRQDPGQGLRLIYYSQIVNDFQKGDIAEGYSVSREKKESFPLTVTSAQKNPTAFYLCASRGGIFLGNTIYFGEGSWLTVV.

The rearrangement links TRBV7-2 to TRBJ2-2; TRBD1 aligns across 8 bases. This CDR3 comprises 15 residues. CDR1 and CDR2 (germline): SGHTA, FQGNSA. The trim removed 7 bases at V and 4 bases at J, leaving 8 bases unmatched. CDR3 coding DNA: TGTGCCAGCACCCCGGACAGGGTAATCACCGGGGAGCTGTTTTTT. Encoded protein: CASTPDRVITGELFF.

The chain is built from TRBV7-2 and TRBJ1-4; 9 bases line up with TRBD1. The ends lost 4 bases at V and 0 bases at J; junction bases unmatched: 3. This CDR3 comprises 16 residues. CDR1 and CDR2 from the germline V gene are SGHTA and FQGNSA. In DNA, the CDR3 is TGTGCCAGCAGCTCATACAGGGGGCCAACTAATGAAAAACTGTTTTTT. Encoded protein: CASSSYRGPTNEKLFF.

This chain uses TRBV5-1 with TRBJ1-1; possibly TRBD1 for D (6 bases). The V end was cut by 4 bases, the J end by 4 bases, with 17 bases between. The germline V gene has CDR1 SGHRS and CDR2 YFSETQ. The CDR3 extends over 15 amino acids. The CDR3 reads CASSLGHMTFTEAFF. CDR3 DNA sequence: TGCGCCAGCAGCCTGGGACATATGACGTTCACTGAAGCTTTCTTT.

The DNA of the CDR3 is TGCAGCGTTGCCCCAGGGGGCTACCAGCCCCAGCATTTT. Protein: CSVAPGGYQPQHF. The V gene is TRBV29-1, the J gene TRBJ1-5; 8 bases are a match to TRBD1. Per germline, CDR1 SQVTM and CDR2 ANQGSEA. Unmatched junction bases numbered 6, after V lost 4 bases and J lost 7 bases. The CDR3 totals 13 residues.

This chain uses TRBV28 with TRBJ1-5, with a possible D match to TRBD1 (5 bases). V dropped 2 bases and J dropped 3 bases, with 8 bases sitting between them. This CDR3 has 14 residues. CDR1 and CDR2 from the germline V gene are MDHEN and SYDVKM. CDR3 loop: CASSLQGPNQPQHF. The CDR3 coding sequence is TGTGCCAGCAGTTTACAGGGCCCCAATCAGCCCCAGCATTTT.

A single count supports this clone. The CDR3 DNA is TGCGCCAGCAGCTCTGGGGGGACAGATACGCAGTATTTT. Its translation is CASSSGGTDTQYF. This chain joins TRBV5-1 and TRBJ2-3, with D possibly being TRBD2 (6 bases). The CDR3 is 13 amino acids. V was pared by 3 bases and J by 3 bases, with 8 bases between. In germline, CDR1 is SGHRS, CDR2 YFSETQ.

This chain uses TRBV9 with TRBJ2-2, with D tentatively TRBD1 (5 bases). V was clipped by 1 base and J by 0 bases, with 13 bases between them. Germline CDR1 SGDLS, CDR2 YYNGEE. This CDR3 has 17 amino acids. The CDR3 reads CASSVQGSVANTGELFF. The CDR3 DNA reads TGTGCCAGCAGCGTACAGGGTAGTGTTGCGAACACCGGGGAGCTGTTTTTT.

The CDR3: CASSLPGSYEQYF. The CDR3 bases are TGTGCCAGCAGCCTCCCTGGGTCCTACGAGCAGTACTTC. The chain links TRBV11-2 to TRBJ2-7, with unresolved D. The V gene's germline CDR1 is SGHAT and CDR2 FQNNGV. V was clipped by 5 bases and J by 1 base, with 9 bases between them. The CDR3 has 13 amino acids.

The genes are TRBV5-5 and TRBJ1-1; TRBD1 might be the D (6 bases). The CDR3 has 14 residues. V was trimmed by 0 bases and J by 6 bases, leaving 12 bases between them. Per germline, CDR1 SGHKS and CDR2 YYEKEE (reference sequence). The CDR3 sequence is CASSLETGWPEAFF. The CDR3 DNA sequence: TGTGCCAGCAGCTTGGAAACAGGGTGGCCTGAAGCTTTCTTT.

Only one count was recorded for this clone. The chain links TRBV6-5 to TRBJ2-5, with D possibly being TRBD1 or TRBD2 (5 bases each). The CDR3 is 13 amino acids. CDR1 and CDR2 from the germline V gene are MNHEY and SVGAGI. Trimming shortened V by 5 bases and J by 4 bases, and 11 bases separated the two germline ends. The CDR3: CASSNRGGETQYF. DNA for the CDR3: TGTGCCAGCAGTAATCGGGGCGGAGAGACCCAGTACTTC.

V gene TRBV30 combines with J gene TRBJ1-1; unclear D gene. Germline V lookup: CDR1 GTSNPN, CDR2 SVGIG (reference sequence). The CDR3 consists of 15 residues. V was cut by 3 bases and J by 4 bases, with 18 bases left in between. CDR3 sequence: CAWRKKGTSGTEAFF. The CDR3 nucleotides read TGTGCCTGGAGGAAGAAAGGCACAAGTGGCACTGAAGCTTTCTTT.

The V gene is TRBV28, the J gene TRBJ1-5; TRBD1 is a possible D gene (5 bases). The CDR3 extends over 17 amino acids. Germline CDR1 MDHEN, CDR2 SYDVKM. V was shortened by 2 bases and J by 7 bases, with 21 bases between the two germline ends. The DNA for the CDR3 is TGTGCCAGCAGTTTAAATATCGGAAAAGGGGCTGGCCAGCCCCAGCATTTT. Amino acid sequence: CASSLNIGKGAGQPQHF.

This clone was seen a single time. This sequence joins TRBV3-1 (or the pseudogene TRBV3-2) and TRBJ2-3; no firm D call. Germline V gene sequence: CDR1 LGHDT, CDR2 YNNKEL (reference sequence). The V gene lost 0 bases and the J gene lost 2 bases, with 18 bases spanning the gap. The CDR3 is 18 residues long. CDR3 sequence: CASSQDRLYGLNTDTQYF. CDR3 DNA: TGTGCCAGCAGCCAAGATCGGCTCTATGGGTTAAACACAGATACGCAGTATTTT.

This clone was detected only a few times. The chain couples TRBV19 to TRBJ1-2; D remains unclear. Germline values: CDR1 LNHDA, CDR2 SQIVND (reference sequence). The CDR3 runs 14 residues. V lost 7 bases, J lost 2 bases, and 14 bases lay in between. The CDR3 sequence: CASIKSAKNYGYTF. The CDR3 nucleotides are TGTGCCAGTATTAAATCGGCCAAGAACTATGGCTACACCTTC.

The CDR3 region has the DNA TGCGCCAGCAGGTCTAGCACAGATACGCAGTATTTT. Amino acid sequence: CASRSSTDTQYF. The V and J genes are TRBV5-1 and TRBJ2-3; D ambiguous. The length of the CDR3 is 12 residues. Trimming removed 5 bases from V and 0 bases from J, with 4 bases in between. Germline values: CDR1 SGHRS, CDR2 YFSETQ.

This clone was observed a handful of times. CDR3 sequence (DNA): TGTGCCAGTATCCATAAAGGGGGGGCATTCACTGAAGCTTTCTTT. Protein: CASIHKGGAFTEAFF. The chain links TRBV19 to TRBJ1-1; TRBD1 might be the D (6 bases). Between the trimmed V and J ends, which lost 7 bases and 4 bases, there was a span of 19 bases. Germline V gene data show CDR1 as LNHDA and CDR2 as SQIVND (reference sequence). The CDR3 loop spans 15 amino acids.

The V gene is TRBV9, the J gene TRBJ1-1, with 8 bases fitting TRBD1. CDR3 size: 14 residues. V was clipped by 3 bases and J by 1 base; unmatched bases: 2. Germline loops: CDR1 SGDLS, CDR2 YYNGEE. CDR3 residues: CASSADRGNTEAFF. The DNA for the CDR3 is TGTGCCAGCAGCGCCGACAGGGGGAACACTGAAGCTTTCTTT.

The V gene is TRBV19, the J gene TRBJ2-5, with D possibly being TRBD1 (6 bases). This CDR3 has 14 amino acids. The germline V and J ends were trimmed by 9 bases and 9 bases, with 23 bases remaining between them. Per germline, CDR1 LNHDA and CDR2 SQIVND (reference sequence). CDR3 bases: TGTGCCAGCTCGACAGGAGCCAGTCCGGGGCCCCAGTACTTC. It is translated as CASSTGASPGPQYF.

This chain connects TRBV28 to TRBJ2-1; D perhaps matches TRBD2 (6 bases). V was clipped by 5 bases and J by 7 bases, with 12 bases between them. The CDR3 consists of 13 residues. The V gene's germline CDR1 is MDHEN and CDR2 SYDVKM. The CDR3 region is CASSRGASNEQFF. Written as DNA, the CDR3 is TGTGCCAGCAGTCGCGGGGCCAGTAATGAGCAGTTCTTC.

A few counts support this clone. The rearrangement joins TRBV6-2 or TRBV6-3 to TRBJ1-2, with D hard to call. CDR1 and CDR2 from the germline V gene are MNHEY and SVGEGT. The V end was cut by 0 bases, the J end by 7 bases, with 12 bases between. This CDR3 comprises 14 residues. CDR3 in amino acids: CASSYSMLNGGYTF. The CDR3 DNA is TGTGCCAGCAGTTACTCGATGCTGAACGGTGGCTACACCTTC.

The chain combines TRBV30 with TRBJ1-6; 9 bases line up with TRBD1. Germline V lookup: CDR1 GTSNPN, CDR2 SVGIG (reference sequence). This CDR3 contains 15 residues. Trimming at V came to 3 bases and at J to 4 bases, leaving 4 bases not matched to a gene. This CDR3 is CAWREQGAYNSPLHF. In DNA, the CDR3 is TGTGCCTGGAGAGAACAGGGGGCATATAATTCACCCCTCCACTTT. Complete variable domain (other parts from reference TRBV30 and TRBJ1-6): SQTIHQWPATLVQPVGSPLSLECTVEGTSNPNLYWYRQAAGRGLQLLFYSVGIGQISSEVPQNLSASRPQDRQFILSSKKLLLSDSGFYLCAWREQGAYNSPLHFGNGTRLTVT.